The rows below give T cell receptor beta chains drawn from one sample of a study of cytomegalovirus exposure and HLA in healthy donors. Method: immunoSEQ multiplex PCR; TCRdb's copy keeps in-frame clones and lacks some. The data show about 20,000 clones, and the top ten clones hold about a fifth. The sequenced material came from PBMCs. These receptors originate from a man in his fifties or sixties in good health and CMV-seropositive. Each CDR3 is given with its conserved first and last residue. The D gene is left open where the match is weak.

D	V	J	CDR3	DNA
.	TRBV10-1	TRBJ2-7	CASSRDSSGEQYF	TGCGCCAGCAGTCGGGACTCCTCGGGAGAGCAGTACTTC
.	TRBV6-6	TRBJ2-2	CASSYSSGLMAGELFF	TGTGCCAGCAGTTACTCGAGTGGGCTTATGGCCGGGGAGCTGTTTTTT
TRBD2	TRBV29-1	TRBJ2-7	CSVRLAGVGEQYF	TGCAGCGTACGACTAGCGGGAGTGGGTGAGCAGTACTTC
TRBD1	TRBV5-1	TRBJ1-4	CASTIGQGGEKLFF	TGCGCCAGCACAATTGGACAGGGTGGTGAAAAACTGTTTTTT
TRBD1	TRBV30	TRBJ1-2	CAWVGQVGGYTF	TGTGCCTGGGTGGGACAGGTCGGTGGCTACACCTTC
.	TRBV7-9	TRBJ1-2	CASSQSGGGDSYTF	TGTGCCAGCAGCCAATCGGGTGGAGGGGATAGCTACACCTTC
TRBD2	TRBV6-5	TRBJ2-1	CASRGLAGSYNEQFF	TGTGCCAGCAGAGGACTAGCGGGCTCCTACAATGAGCAGTTCTTC
TRBD2	TRBV5-4	TRBJ2-5	CASSLGGLANLETQYF	TGTGCCAGCAGCTTGGGGGGACTAGCGAACTTGGAGACCCAGTACTTC
TRBD1	TRBV6-1	TRBJ1-2	CASSTRDRETNGYTF	TGTGCCAGCAGTACCCGGGACAGGGAGACAAATGGCTACACCTTC
.	TRBV12-5	TRBJ1-1	CASGAGGGNTEAFF	TGTGCTAGTGGTGCCGGGGGGGGAAACACTGAAGCTTTCTTT
.	TRBV5-1	TRBJ1-1	CASSLGDRTISEAFF	TGCGCCAGCAGCTTGGGCGACAGGACAATATCTGAAGCTTTCTTT
TRBD2	TRBV9	TRBJ2-5	CASTKGTSGLQETQYF	TGTGCCAGCACCAAGGGGACTAGCGGCCTCCAAGAGACCCAGTACTTC
.	TRBV4-1	TRBJ2-1	CASSPTQRRSYNEQFF	TGCGCCAGCAGCCCAACCCAAAGGAGGTCCTACAATGAGCAGTTCTTC
TRBD2	TRBV7-7	TRBJ2-5	CASSSGLEETQYF	TGTGCCAGCAGCTCAGGACTAGAAGAGACCCAGTACTTC
TRBD2	TRBV5-1	TRBJ2-7	CASSLGLAVYEQYF	TGCGCCAGCAGCTTAGGACTAGCTGTCTACGAGCAGTACTTC
TRBD1	TRBV2	TRBJ1-1	CASSEDSGQHTEAFF	TGTGCCAGCAGTGAAGACTCGGGACAGCACACTGAAGCTTTCTTT
TRBD1	TRBV29-1	TRBJ1-1	CSVGGQPPSRPEAFF	TGCAGCGTAGGGGGACAGCCTCCCTCCCGGCCTGAAGCTTTCTTT
.	TRBV5-1	TRBJ2-7	CASSSIGSSYEQYF	TGCGCCAGCAGCTCGATCGGGAGCTCCTACGAGCAGTACTTC
TRBD1	TRBV19	TRBJ1-2	CASSTSQGAYGYTF	TGTGCCAGTAGTACCTCTCAGGGGGCCTATGGCTACACCTTC
.	TRBV19	TRBJ2-1	CASGRRLEHNEQFF	TGTGCCAGTGGAAGGCGGTTAGAGCACAATGAGCAGTTCTTC
.	TRBV29-1	TRBJ1-2	CSIRNWAGPGYTF	TGCAGCATAAGAAACTGGGCAGGGCCTGGCTACACCTTC
TRBD2	TRBV2	TRBJ2-1	CASTRLAGTYNEQFF	TGTGCCAGCACTAGACTAGCGGGGACCTACAATGAGCAGTTCTTC
TRBD1	TRBV5-6	TRBJ2-7	CASSSDREAISYEQYF	TGTGCCAGCAGCTCGGACAGGGAGGCTATCTCCTACGAGCAGTACTTC
.	TRBV19	TRBJ2-2	CASSLSGARGLFF	TGTGCCAGTAGCCTTAGTGGGGCTAGGGGTCTGTTTTTT
.	TRBV6-5	TRBJ1-2	CASRAGQAYGYTF	TGTGCCAGCAGGGCGGGGCAGGCCTATGGCTACACCTTC
.	TRBV29-1	TRBJ1-1	CSVEGVRERNTEAFF	TGCAGCGTGGAAGGGGTGAGGGAACGGAACACTGAAGCTTTCTTT
TRBD2	TRBV19	TRBJ2-1	CASSSTSGGTYNEQFF	TGTGCCAGTAGTTCTACAAGCGGGGGTACCTACAATGAGCAGTTCTTC
.	TRBV6-5	TRBJ2-1	CASRRGGNEQFF	TGTGCCAGCAGACGTGGGGGGAATGAGCAGTTCTTC
TRBD2	TRBV30	TRBJ2-3	CAWSLSLAGTDTQYF	TGTGCCTGGAGTCTAAGCCTAGCGGGGACAGATACGCAGTATTTT
TRBD1	TRBV27	TRBJ2-7	CASSRTGSTYEQYF	TGTGCCAGCAGTAGGACAGGTTCCACCTACGAGCAGTACTTC
TRBD1	TRBV18	TRBJ1-1	CASSPQTGGPTEAFF	TGTGCCAGCTCACCTCAGACAGGGGGTCCCACTGAAGCTTTCTTT
TRBD1	TRBV19	TRBJ1-1	CASSTRTGGNTEDFF	TGTGCCAGTAGTACCCGAACAGGGGGGAACACTGAAGATTTCTTT
.	TRBV19	TRBJ2-2	CASSRRGPGELFF	TGTGCCAGTAGCCGGAGGGGGCCCGGGGAGCTGTTTTTT
.	TRBV6-1	TRBJ2-3	CASAETWGADTQYF	TGTGCCAGCGCCGAGACCTGGGGCGCAGATACGCAGTATTTT
TRBD2	TRBV9	TRBJ2-7	CASSVGGGSYSEQYF	TGTGCCAGCAGCGTAGGAGGCGGGAGTTATTCGGAGCAGTACTTC
.	TRBV30	TRBJ2-1	CAWSIGGANEQFF	TGTGCCTGGAGTATTGGGGGGGCCAATGAGCAGTTCTTC
TRBD1	TRBV7-2	TRBJ1-1	CASSLEGGAEAFF	TGTGCCAGCAGCTTAGAAGGGGGCGCTGAAGCTTTCTTT
.	TRBV6-6	TRBJ1-1	CASTRRKGGTEAFF	TGTGCCAGCACCCGCCGGAAAGGGGGCACTGAAGCTTTCTTT
.	TRBV29-1	TRBJ1-2	CSVGQSYGYTF	TGCAGCGTTGGACAGTCCTATGGCTACACCTTC
.	TRBV6-6	TRBJ1-2	CASSYSWGPEYGYTF	TGTGCCAGCAGTTACTCGTGGGGGCCTGAGTATGGCTACACCTTC
.	TRBV2	TRBJ2-7	CASKVTGNSYEQYF	TGTGCCAGCAAAGTCACAGGGAATTCCTACGAGCAGTACTTC
TRBD1	TRBV25-1	TRBJ2-5	CASSEWGKGAETQYF	TGTGCCAGCAGTGAATGGGGAAAGGGGGCGGAGACCCAGTACTTC
.	TRBV5-1	TRBJ2-7	CASMNGGTYEQYF	TGCGCCAGTATGAACGGCGGGACCTACGAGCAGTACTTC
TRBD2	TRBV7-6	TRBJ2-3	CASSSLTSGVSTDTQYF	TGTGCCAGCAGCTCTCTGACTAGCGGGGTTAGCACAGATACGCAGTATTTT
.	TRBV7-2	TRBJ2-2	CASSLRSQGNTGELFF	TGTGCCAGCAGCTTACGATCTCAGGGTAATACCGGGGAGCTGTTTTTT
.	TRBV2	TRBJ2-2	CASSPGRGTGELFF	TGTGCCAGCAGCCCGGGCCGGGGGACCGGGGAGCTGTTTTTT
.	TRBV7-8	TRBJ2-2	CASSLGRGGELFF	TGTGCCAGCAGCTTAGGGCGGGGAGGGGAGCTGTTTTTT
.	TRBV6-1	TRBJ1-5	CASRSQLAQHF	TGTGCCAGCAGATCACAGTTAGCCCAGCATTTT
TRBD1	TRBV15	TRBJ1-1	CATSGPGTGFRNTEAFF	TGTGCCACCAGCGGTCCGGGGACAGGGTTTAGGAACACTGAAGCTTTCTTT
TRBD1	TRBV5-1	TRBJ2-7	CASSYGTVSYEQYF	TGCGCCAGCAGCTACGGGACAGTCTCCTACGAGCAGTACTTC